The rows below give T cell receptor beta chains drawn from one sample of a study of cytomegalovirus exposure and HLA in healthy donors. Using immunoSEQ multiplex PCR, the repertoire was profiled, and TCRdb retains in-frame clones only, with some absent. In the table there are about 43,000 clones, roughly 60% of which are singletons. The sequencing input was PBMCs. The receptor source for this set is a human donor in good health. Both conserved end residues are part of each CDR3. D genes are given only for firm matches. Clone size appears in some rows only: once, few, many, or a class for an expanded clone.

TRBJ2-7,-,TRBV5-5,-,TGTGCCAGCAGCTGGCAAACGGGGTACGAGCAGTACTTC,CASSWQTGYEQYF
TRBJ2-2,-,TRBV7-8,few,TGTGCCAGCAGCCTTAAACAGGGTCCCGGGGAGCTGTTTTTT,CASSLKQGPGELFF
TRBJ2-7,TRBD2,TRBV5-1,-,TGCGCCAGCAGCCCCAGCGGGGGCTCCTACGAGCAGTACTTC,CASSPSGGSYEQYF
TRBJ1-1,-,TRBV20-1,-,TGCAGTGCTAGGGACTTATCTGAAGCTTTCTTT,CSARDLSEAFF
TRBJ1-3,-,TRBV5-4,-,TGTGCCAGCAGCTTCGCAGGTACACTCTCTGGAAACACCATATATTTT,CASSFAGTLSGNTIYF
TRBJ1-1,-,TRBV4-1,few,TGCGCCAGCAGCCAGGCAGGGCTCGACACTGAAGCTTTCTTT,CASSQAGLDTEAFF
TRBJ2-6,-,TRBV25-1,-,TGTGCCAGCAGTGAATCCCTTTCTGGGGCCAACGTCCTGACTTTC,CASSESLSGANVLTF
TRBJ1-1,-,TRBV2,-,TGTGCCAGCAGTGAAGCGTTCCAGATCGAAGCTTTCTTT,CASSEAFQIEAFF
TRBJ1-1,-,TRBV11-2,-,TGTGCCAGCAGCTTCAGGGTTAACACTGAAGCTTTCTTT,CASSFRVNTEAFF
TRBJ1-1,TRBD1,TRBV5-1,few,TGCGCCAGTAGACAGGGGCCAGGGACTGAAGCTTTCTTT,CASRQGPGTEAFF
TRBJ2-5,TRBD2,TRBV6-5,-,TGTGCCAGCAGGGAGCCCGGGGGGATCGAGACCCAGTACTTC,CASREPGGIETQYF
TRBJ1-2,-,TRBV9,few,TGTGCCAGCAGCGTAGGCTTCGGTAGGGGGTATGGCTACACCTTC,CASSVGFGRGYGYTF
TRBJ2-7,TRBD1,TRBV6-5,-,TGTGCCAGCTCATCAGGGGGCTACGAGCAGTACTTC,CASSSGGYEQYF
TRBJ1-6,TRBD1,TRBV28,-,TGTGCCAGCAGTTCTGGACAGGGGGCGTTTTATTCACCCCTCCACTTT,CASSSGQGAFYSPLHF
TRBJ1-2,TRBD1,TRBV6-5,-,TGTGCCAGCAGGGGGACAGGGGGTAACTATGGCTACACCTTC,CASRGTGGNYGYTF
TRBJ2-1,TRBD1,TRBV10-3,-,TGTGCCATCAGTGTTGGGACAGGGGGGCGAGAGCAGTTCTTC,CAISVGTGGREQFF
TRBJ2-3,TRBD1,TRBV10-2,-,TGCGCCAGCAGGACCGGGACAGGGAGCACAGATACGCAGTATTTT,CASRTGTGSTDTQYF
TRBJ2-7,TRBD1,TRBV7-2,once,TGTGCCAGCAGCTTCGCCGGGACAGCCTCCTACGAGCAGTACTTC,CASSFAGTASYEQYF
TRBJ2-5,TRBD2,TRBV30,-,TGTGCCCAGAAGGGGCTAGCGGGGGACCTAAAAGAGACCCAGTACTTC,CAQKGLAGDLKETQYF
TRBJ2-5,-,TRBV9,-,TGTGCCAGCAGCTCCGAGTACCAAGAGACCCAGTACTTC,CASSSEYQETQYF
TRBJ1-1,-,TRBV2,-,TGTGCCAGCAGTGCTCCAGGGGCTTACAACGAAGCTTTCTTT,CASSAPGAYNEAFF
TRBJ2-6,-,TRBV6-5,-,TGTGCCAGCAGTTGCGGCCCGACTGGGGCCAACGTCCTGACTTTC,CASSCGPTGANVLTF
TRBJ2-7,TRBD1,TRBV6-6,-,TGTGCCAGCAGTCCGACAGGGGTGACCTACGAGCAGTACTTC,CASSPTGVTYEQYF
TRBJ2-7,TRBD1,TRBV5-5,-,TGTGCCAGCAGCTCACCTGGACAGGCCTACGAGCAGTACTTC,CASSSPGQAYEQYF
TRBJ1-6,TRBD1,TRBV6-1,-,TGTGCCAGCAGACCGGGACAGCATAATTCACCCCTCCACTTT,CASRPGQHNSPLHF
TRBJ2-7,-,TRBV5-8,-,TGTGCCAGCAGCGCAGGCAGGGTACCCTACGAGCAGTACTTC,CASSAGRVPYEQYF
TRBJ1-2,-,TRBV5-1,-,TGCGCCAGCAGCTTTACAGGGAACTATGGCTACACCTTC,CASSFTGNYGYTF
TRBJ1-2,TRBD1,TRBV2,-,TGTGCCAGCACCCTAACAGGGGTCGGTGGCTACACCTTC,CASTLTGVGGYTF
TRBJ1-1,-,TRBV7-8,once,TGTGCCAGCAGCTTAGTGTCGGGGAACACTGAAGCTTTCTTT,CASSLVSGNTEAFF
TRBJ2-2,-,TRBV7-8,-,TGTGCCAGCAGCTTAACCAGACTGATAAACACCGGGGAGCTGTTTTTT,CASSLTRLINTGELFF
TRBJ2-7,-,TRBV7-9,-,TGTGCCAGTCACAGGGGCGCGGGGCCGGGCGAGCAGTACTTC,CASHRGAGPGEQYF
TRBJ2-7,TRBD2,TRBV7-9,-,TGTGCCAGCAGCTTAACCGGGGGGGACCTCCACGAGCAGTACTTC,CASSLTGGDLHEQYF
TRBJ2-5,TRBD1,TRBV29-1,-,TGCAGCGCCCCGACAGGGGGCGGGCAAGAGACCCAGTACTTC,CSAPTGGGQETQYF
TRBJ1-5,TRBD1,TRBV19,few,TGTGCCAGTAGTATTGTGGGACAGGGAAGAAATCAGCCCCAGCATTTT,CASSIVGQGRNQPQHF
TRBJ2-1,TRBD2,TRBV30,-,TGTGCCCAACTCCGGGCGGGGGGGCAAAATGAGCAGTTCTTC,CAQLRAGGQNEQFF
TRBJ1-6,-,TRBV10-3,few,TGTGCCATCAGTGGGCGGGAAATAGGGTCACCCCTCCACTTT,CAISGREIGSPLHF
TRBJ1-6,TRBD1,TRBV5-1,-,TGCGCCAGCAGCCCGGGACAGGGTGATTCACCCCTCCACTTT,CASSPGQGDSPLHF
TRBJ1-1,TRBD1,TRBV6-5,-,TGTGCCAGCAGTTACCCCGGGACAGGGGGCAAATCTTTCTTT,CASSYPGTGGKSFF
TRBJ1-2,TRBD1,TRBV5-1,-,TGCGCCAGCAGCTCGGACAGGGGCGATGGCTACACCTTC,CASSSDRGDGYTF
TRBJ1-5,-,TRBV7-3,few,TGTGCCAGCAGCTTAACGAGGGATCAGCCCCAGCATTTT,CASSLTRDQPQHF
TRBJ2-7,-,TRBV6-5,few,TGTGCCAGCAGTTACGGGTGGGGGGGCCAGTACGAGCAGTACTTC,CASSYGWGGQYEQYF
TRBJ2-5,-,TRBV9,few,TGTGCCAGCAGCCGAACTTTTGGGGGCCGGGAGACCCAGTACTTC,CASSRTFGGRETQYF
TRBJ1-1,-,TRBV10-1,few,TGCGCCAGCAGTGGTAACTACAACACTGAAGCTTTCTTT,CASSGNYNTEAFF
TRBJ2-7,TRBD2,TRBV2,-,TGTGCCAGCAGTGACGGAGCGGGGGGACCCTCCAGGGGGTACGAGCAGTACTTC,CASSDGAGGPSRGYEQYF
TRBJ2-7,-,TRBV7-2,-,TGTGCCAGCAGCTTGGAACCTACTACCGGCGGGCAGTACTTC,CASSLEPTTGGQYF
TRBJ1-6,-,TRBV10-3,-,TGTGCCATCAGTCCGTTATCCCTAAATTCACCCCTCCACTTT,CAISPLSLNSPLHF
TRBJ2-1,TRBD2,TRBV6-6,-,TGTGCCAGCAGTTCGCGGGGGGCAAACAATGAGCAGTTCTTC,CASSSRGANNEQFF
TRBJ2-5,-,TRBV5-6,few,TGTGCCAGCAGCTTCCAGACACACGAGACCCAGTACTTC,CASSFQTHETQYF
TRBJ2-7,TRBD1,TRBV10-3,-,TGTGCCATCAGTCCGGGACAGGGGGGCTACGAGCAGTACTTC,CAISPGQGGYEQYF
TRBJ1-2,-,TRBV28,-,TGTGCCAGCAGGCCCTCGGGGTGGTCCTATGGCTACACCTTC,CASRPSGWSYGYTF